The 18 T cell receptor beta chains in this list originate from one sample, sequenced in a study of graft-versus-host responses after intestinal transplantation. Produced via immunoSEQ multiplex PCR; TCRdb's table is partial and in-frame only. Of nearly 20,000 clones detected, approximately 86% appear once; the ten largest clones hold approximately 9%. This material consisted of PBMCs, taken 230 to 240 days after intestinal transplant. The receptors derive from a human patient who received an intestinal transplant, so some T cells may come from the graft donor.

V gene TRBV18 combines with J gene TRBJ2-1; 11 nucleotides agree with TRBD1. J was trimmed by 6 bases and V by 2 bases; bases with no gene match: 6. The V gene's germline CDR1 is KGHSH and CDR2 LQKENI. CDR3 length equals 16 residues. For the CDR3, the DNA is TGTGCCAGCTCACCATTGGGACAGGGGGTGGTCAATGAGCAGTTCTTC. This codes for CASSPLGQGVVNEQFF.

The chain is built from TRBV18 and TRBJ2-2, with unresolved D. Per the germline V gene, CDR1 is KGHSH and CDR2 is LQKENI. The CDR3 runs to 15 residues. V was trimmed by 2 bases and J by 0 bases, leaving 7 bases between them. The chain's CDR3 is CASSPDISNTGELFF. The CDR3 nucleotides read TGTGCCAGCTCACCAGACATATCGAACACCGGGGAGCTGTTTTTT.

This chain links TRBV6-1 with TRBJ2-2; the D gene is possibly TRBD2 (5 bases). Trimming shortened V by 2 bases and J by 7 bases, and 14 bases separated the two germline ends. Germline V gene sequence: CDR1 MNHNS, CDR2 SASEGT. The CDR3 covers 15 residues. This chain's CDR3 is CASSEMVVRDGELFF. CDR3 nucleotides: TGTGCCAGCAGTGAAATGGTAGTGAGGGACGGGGAGCTGTTTTTT.

This clone was seen a single time. The chain carries TRBV6-1 and TRBJ1-5; D might be TRBD1 (6 bases). The CDR3 runs 14 residues. Germline CDR1 reads MNHNS; CDR2 reads SASEGT. V was clipped by 6 bases and J by 5 bases, with 14 bases between them. The CDR3: CASSRTGQDQPQHF. As DNA, the CDR3 is TGTGCCAGCAGCCGCACAGGGCAGGATCAGCCCCAGCATTTT.

CDR3 in DNA: TGCGCCAGCAGCCTAGGACTAGCGGGCTACAATGAGCAGTTCTTC. Protein product: CASSLGLAGYNEQFF. This rearrangement joins TRBV5-1 to TRBJ2-1; 11 nucleotides align to TRBD2. CDR3 length: 15 residues. Germline-derived CDR1 and CDR2 are SGHRS and YFSETQ. Trimming at V came to 4 bases and at J to 3 bases, leaving 3 bases not matched to a gene.

The chain uses TRBV7-9 and TRBJ2-5, with D tentatively TRBD2 (5 bases). The V and J ends lost 1 base and 2 bases respectively, with 14 bases between them. The CDR3 is 16 amino acids. Per the germline V gene, CDR1 is SEHNR and CDR2 is FQNEAQ (reference sequence). The chain's CDR3 is CASSLGLAGVQETQYF. CDR3 in DNA: TGTGCCAGCAGCTTAGGCCTAGCCGGGGTTCAAGAGACCCAGTACTTC.

The J gene is TRBJ1-2, the V gene TRBV15; the D gene is possibly TRBD1 (6 bases). Trimming took 3 bases from V and 8 from J, leaving 10 bases between them. CDR1 and CDR2 from the germline V gene are LNHNV and YYDKDF (reference sequence). The CDR3 covers 12 residues. CDR3 coding DNA: TGTGCCACCAGCAGTGTGGGGGGCGGCTACACCTTC. Its protein is CATSSVGGGYTF.

The chain combines TRBV7-9 with TRBJ2-1, with unresolved D. V lost 4 bases to trimming and J lost 3 bases, with 7 bases between them. The CDR3 spans 13 residues. CDR1 is SEHNR, CDR2 FQNEAQ, per germline (reference sequence). CDR3 in amino acids: CASSWSNYNEQFF. CDR3 bases: TGTGCCAGCAGCTGGTCTAACTACAATGAGCAGTTCTTC.

The chain is built from TRBV5-1 and TRBJ1-6; TRBD1 aligns across 11 bases. CDR3 length: 15 residues. The germline V gene encodes CDR1 SGHRS and CDR2 YFSETQ. Losses at the gene ends were 1 base for V and 15 bases for J; bases not matched to a gene: 9. The CDR3 sequence: CASSLQDRGPLGLHF. The CDR3 DNA reads TGCGCCAGCAGCTTGCAGGACAGGGGGCCCCTAGGCCTCCACTTT.

V is TRBV6-1 and J is TRBJ2-7; 9 bases match TRBD1. The CDR3 is 14 amino acids. V was pared by 7 bases and J by 4 bases, with 8 bases of the junction left unmatched. Germline CDR1 and CDR2: MNHNS and SASEGT. The CDR3 region has the DNA TGTGCCAGCACCACGGGGGACAGGGCTTACGAGCAGTACTTC. It yields the protein CASTTGDRAYEQYF.

The chain recombines TRBV7-9 with TRBJ2-3; TRBD1 matches at 7 bases. The CDR3 has 17 amino acids. Germline trimming cut 2 bases from V and 4 bases from J; bases unmatched to any gene: 12. Germline V lookup: CDR1 SEHNR, CDR2 FQNEAQ (reference sequence). The CDR3 region has the DNA TGTGCCAGCAGCTTATTCGAACCGACAGGGAGTCCAGATACGCAGTATTTT. It specifies CASSLFEPTGSPDTQYF.

The chain joins TRBV11-2 to TRBJ2-2, with D perhaps TRBD2 (5 bases). Germline-derived CDR1 and CDR2 are SGHAT and FQNNGV. The CDR3 covers 16 residues. Trimming removed 0 bases at V and 1 base at J, with 9 bases between. CDR3 in DNA: TGTGCCAGCAGCTTAGATCGCAGCGGGAACACCGGGGAGCTGTTTTTT. This gives the protein CASSLDRSGNTGELFF.

This chain links TRBV11-2 with TRBJ2-1, with 9 bases fitting TRBD2. Trimming removed 5 bases from V and 5 bases from J; junction bases left unmatched: 7. The CDR3 spans 15 residues. Germline CDR1 and CDR2: SGHAT and FQNNGV. CDR3 sequence reads: CASSRRGGRDNEQFF. CDR3 nucleotides: TGTGCCAGCAGCCGGCGGGGGGGCCGTGACAATGAGCAGTTCTTC.

The V and J genes are TRBV27 and TRBJ2-5; no clear D. The germline V gene encodes CDR1 MNHEY and CDR2 SMNVEV (reference sequence). The CDR3 has 11 residues. V lost 3 bases, J lost 1 base, and 0 bases lay in between. CDR3 amino acids: CASSFQETQYF. The DNA of the CDR3 is TGTGCCAGCAGTTTCCAAGAGACCCAGTACTTC.

V gene TRBV30 combines with J gene TRBJ1-3, with 7 nucleotides matching TRBD1. Germline assignment: CDR1 GTSNPN and CDR2 SVGIG (reference sequence). V shed 4 bases and J 6 bases; nucleotides not matched to a gene: 3. CDR3 length: 12 amino acids. CDR3 sequence reads: CAWNTGANTIYF. The CDR3 DNA reads as TGTGCCTGGAACACAGGGGCAAACACCATATATTTT.

The rearrangement uses TRBV27 and TRBJ2-5; D is possibly TRBD1 (6 bases). Gene TRBJ2-7 matches the end of the DNA better, so the J call may be wrong. CDR3 length equals 14 residues. Germline lookup yields CDR1 MNHEY and CDR2 SMNVEV (reference sequence). CDR3 protein: CASSRGQPLYEQYF. CDR3 nucleotide sequence: TGTGCCAGCAGTCGCGGACAGCCGCTGTACGAGCAGTACTTC.

This chain links TRBV5-6 with TRBJ1-2; D possibly corresponds to TRBD1 (5 bases). The germline gives CDR1 SGHDT, CDR2 YYEEEE. Trimming removed 3 bases from V and 0 bases from J, with 9 bases in between. This CDR3 comprises 14 residues. The CDR3 loop is CASSYGTSNYGYTF. CDR3 nucleotides: TGTGCCAGCAGCTATGGGACGTCTAACTATGGCTACACCTTC.

The chain links TRBV4-1 to TRBJ1-6; perhaps TRBD1 as D (5 bases). V dropped 1 base and J dropped 7 bases, with 11 bases sitting between them. This CDR3 is 15 amino acids long. Germline values: CDR1 MGHRA, CDR2 YSYEKL. The CDR3 DNA reads as TGCGCCAGCAGCCAAGCCCAGGGCTACAATTCACCCCTCCACTTT. This encodes CASSQAQGYNSPLHF.